The T cell receptor beta chain under discussion was sequenced for a study of blood T cell repertoires in COVID-19 (dated by TCRdb to about 2020). General notes on the study: The collaborator samples originated in the United States, Italy and Spain and spanned the acute and convalescent phases of COVID-19. The prospective study material was composed of cDNA or gDNA derived from T cells, B-cell-depleted T cells, or PBMCs. Deeply sampled blood TCRbeta repertoires from subjects exposed to, actively infected with, or recovered from COVID-19 were included in the dataset. The repertoires were made available in a free public database intended to serve as a resource for research on the immune response to SARS-CoV-2. Samples were obtained from the ongoing ImmuneRACE study (first 160 participants) and from some 1,300 subjects provided by 6 global collaborators. The sample metadata nearly always contained a de-identified subject ID, COVID-19 status, age in years and sex. HLA class I and class II types, where available, came from metadata supplied by the sample provider rather than from assay-based typing.

The immunoSEQ Assay, a bias-controlled multiplex PCR, was used to amplify TCRbeta CDR3 regions from genomic DNA. On the study's bioinformatics: The number of nucleated cells in each sample was estimated by amplification of reference gene primers within the assay. To quantify the absolute abundance of each unique TCRbeta CDR3 rearrangement, sequence reads were collapsed and filtered. Productive Simpson clonality was computed per sample as the square root of Simpson's diversity index over productive rearrangements. The table was pulled from immuneACCESS by TCRdb, which kept in-frame rearrangements only. Such tables lose some clones; where checked, under half of the loss comes from unresolved V genes, and the rest has no known cause. V, J and clone size derive from that table, while D and trimming were established from the DNA sequence. Within this sample are approximately 350,000 clones, with roughly 84% of them counted one time only. The leading ten clones occupy approximately 3.1% of the sample.

At the junction V is shortened by 7 bases and J by 4 bases, with 11 bases in between. CDR1 MNHNY and CDR2 SVGAGI are derived from the germline V gene (reference sequence). From the cysteine through the phenylalanine, the CDR3 covers 13 amino acids. Only the CDR3 DNA is retained, 39 bases long and in frame from the first base. Comments on this clone: Its specific antigen is unknown. No much larger clone is present one base from it, and per-base qualities are unavailable.

The paper as a whole reports these results and caveats: Clinical and demographic metadata were provided uncurated, with the amount varying by source and participant.

Participants in the prospective study were aged 18 to 89 years, lived in about two dozen United States geographic areas, and enrolled through a virtual design. To assign participants to cohorts, the prospective study relied on clinical history that participants themselves reported in a screening survey and a study questionnaire. Recovered participants in ImmuneRACE Cohort 3 were defined as having two consecutive negative NP/OP PCR tests, clearance from a healthcare professional, or resolution of symptoms. In the prospective study, mobile phlebotomists collected whole blood, serum and a nasopharyngeal or oropharyngeal swab from each participant. Prospective study participants could optionally give additional blood draws and questionnaires over an approximately 2-month period. Blood samples from the prospective study were shipped frozen or at room temperature prior to DNA extraction.

The sequenced material came from PBMCs or T cells enriched from blood (not recorded which). The chain is encoded by TRBV6-6 joined to TRBJ2-1; the best D guess is TRBD2, with 5 bases matching. The receptor was derived from a woman aged 25 to 45 who had recovered from COVID-19. The DNA sequence is given as TGTGCCAGCACTGTGTCGGGATACAATGAGCAGTTCTTC. Translation gives CASTVSGYNEQFF.